The 30 T cell receptor beta chains presented below share a single source sample, sequenced in a study of breast tumors, draining lymph nodes, adjacent tissues. TCRdb called the multiplex PCR reads again in MiXCR, with one record for every CDR3 protein. The sample yields more than 100,000 distinct CDR3 sequences, approximately 20% seen once. The lymph nodes were axillary draining lymph nodes from breast cancer patients. The sample taken for sequencing was axillary lymph node tissue. The receptors stem from a female donor with breast cancer. Some clones in this sample may be carry-over from other donors' samples.

Worth noting for this clonotype: Sequence at one end of the junction differs from germline and may be a read error. V usage is TRBV20-1 and J usage is TRBJ2-1, with 7 bases identical to TRBD2. This CDR3 is built from 16 residues. Germline CDR1 is DFQATT and CDR2 is SNEGSKA (reference sequence). CDR3 nucleotide sequence: TGCAGTGCCAGGCCCCTGGGGCGGGAGAGCTACGATGAGCAGTTCTTC. Amino acids: CSARPLGRESYDEQFF.

This rearrangement joins TRBV16 to TRBJ2-5; TRBD2 matches at 10 bases. The germline gives CDR1 KGHSY, CDR2 FQNENV. The CDR3 is 14 amino acids. J gave up 4 bases and V 5 bases, and 4 bases lay outside the gene matches. The CDR3 spells CASSRQREGETQYF. In DNA, the CDR3 is TGTGCCAGCAGCAGGCAGCGGGAGGGAGAGACCCAGTACTTC.

This clonotype was found many times. V gene TRBV28 combines with J gene TRBJ2-7; the D gene could be TRBD1 or TRBD2 (5 bases each). Trimming left V 7 bases short and J 0 bases short, with 13 bases between. CDR1 is MDHEN, CDR2 SYDVKM, per germline. This CDR3 is built from 14 residues. CDR3 loop: CASTTGTDSYEQYF. The CDR3 DNA sequence: TGTGCCAGCACTACCGGGACGGACTCCTACGAGCAGTACTTC.

There are many counts of this clonotype. The chain links TRBV18 to TRBJ2-7; D possibly matches TRBD1 or TRBD2 (5 bases each). Per germline, CDR1 KGHSH and CDR2 LQKENI. V gave up 8 bases and J gave up 1 base, with 12 bases separating them. The CDR3 sequence is 13 residues long. The CDR3 DNA reads TGTGCCAGCACTAGGGACGGATCCTACGAGCAGTACTTC. Protein product: CASTRDGSYEQYF.

This chain joins TRBV5-5 and TRBJ2-1; TRBD2 matches at 8 bases. CDR1 and CDR2 from the germline V gene are SGHKS and YYEKEE (reference sequence). The CDR3 sequence is 17 residues long. With 6 bases clipped from V and 0 bases from J, the junction kept 11 bases outside the gene matches. The CDR3 bases are TGTGCCAGCACCCTCGGGGGGGGCGGCAGCTCCTACAATGAGCAGTTCTTC. It codes for CASTLGGGGSSYNEQFF.

This clonotype has a count of ten or more. The CDR3, as DNA: TGTGCCAGCAGCCGAAGGGGACAGGCAAGCTCTGGAAACACCATATATTTT. This sequence encodes CASSRRGQASSGNTIYF. The chain is built from TRBV12-3 or TRBV12-4 and TRBJ1-3; the match to TRBD1 covers 8 bases. V gave up 6 bases and J gave up 0 bases; unmatched junction bases: 10. The CDR3 totals 17 residues.

This clonotype was found many times. CDR3 region: CASSMTRSSTDTQYF. CDR3 DNA: TGTGCCAGCAGCATGACTAGGTCTAGCACAGATACGCAGTATTTT. The chain joins TRBV7-9 to TRBJ2-3, with a possible D match to TRBD2 (6 bases). The CDR3 length is 15 residues. V dropped 5 bases and J dropped 0 bases, with 12 bases sitting between them. Germline V gene data show CDR1 as SEHNR and CDR2 as FQNEAQ (reference sequence).

This clonotype appeared many times. The chain carries TRBV7-6 and TRBJ2-7; 10 positions match TRBD1. The germline V gene has CDR1 SGHVS and CDR2 FNYEAQ. The CDR3 length is 15 residues. Trimming took 1 base from V and 4 from J; bases not matched to a gene: 4. The CDR3 DNA sequence: TGTGCCAGCAGCTTAGGCCCGGGACAGGGGTACGAGCAGTACTTC. It encodes CASSLGPGQGYEQYF.

The chain combines TRBV5-1 with TRBJ1-1; no clear D. Between the trimmed V and J ends, which lost 3 bases and 3 bases, there was a span of 12 bases. CDR3 length equals 14 residues. Germline V CDR1 and CDR2: SGHRS, YFSETQ. For the CDR3, the DNA is TGCGCCAGCAGCTCCCCGGGAGCCCACACTGAAGCTTTCTTT. Protein product: CASSSPGAHTEAFF.

This clonotype was counted many times. This chain uses TRBV6-1 with TRBJ1-2; D not resolved. The germline V gene encodes CDR1 MNHNS and CDR2 SASEGT. The CDR3 consists of 13 residues. V lost 3 bases, J lost 0 bases, and 5 bases lay in between. DNA of the CDR3: TGTGCCAGCAGTGATCCGGCTAACTATGGCTACACCTTC. It codes for CASSDPANYGYTF.

Of note for this clonotype: A read error may be the cause here, since a much bigger clone is one base away. V is TRBV6-2 or TRBV6-3 and J is TRBJ2-7; tentatively, D is TRBD1 (6 bases). Germline V gives CDR1 MNHEY, CDR2 SVGEGT. V lost 6 bases to trimming and J lost 3 bases, with 12 bases between them. The CDR3 has 13 residues. The CDR3, as DNA: TGTGCCAGCAGGCCGACAGGTTACTACGAGCAGTACTTC. It encodes CASRPTGYYEQYF.

This clonotype occurred many times. CDR3 loop: CASSVLAGEQYF. CDR3 nucleotides: TGTGCCAGTAGTGTTCTAGCTGGCGAGCAGTACTTC. This chain uses TRBV19 with TRBJ2-7, with D possibly being TRBD2 (5 bases). Per germline, CDR1 LNHDA and CDR2 SQIVND (reference sequence). Trimming pared 5 bases from V and 6 bases from J, leaving 11 bases between. The CDR3 consists of 12 residues. The complete variable domain, with remaining parts taken from reference TRBV19 and TRBJ2-7, reads DGGITQSPKYLFRKEGQNVTLSCEQNLNHDAMYWYRQDPGQGLRLIYYSQIVNDFQKGDIAEGYSVSREKKESFPLTVTSAQKNPTAFYLCASSVLAGEQYFGPGTRLTVT.

This clonotype was seen a handful of times. The gene calls are TRBV28 and TRBJ1-5; D is ambiguous. This CDR3 contains 11 residues. CDR1 and CDR2 (germline): MDHEN, SYDVKM. Trimming took 6 bases from V and 6 from J, leaving 6 bases between them. The CDR3 sequence: CASSLTQPQHF. CDR3 in DNA: TGTGCCAGCAGCCTAACTCAGCCCCAGCATTTT.

This clonotype occurred many times. The chain employs TRBV7-6 and TRBJ2-3; 8 nucleotides match TRBD1. CDR3 size: 16 residues. Germline V gene lookup returns CDR1 SGHVS and CDR2 FNYEAQ. V gave up 2 bases and J gave up 2 bases; unmatched junction bases: 6. CDR3 DNA sequence: TGTGCCAGCAGCTTAAGGTCGACAGGGGTCACAGATACGCAGTATTTT. This gives the protein CASSLRSTGVTDTQYF.

Turning to this clonotype: A much larger clone is a single base away; this may be a read error. Because the CDR3 is missing its conserved closing phenylalanine or tryptophan, this is likely a read error. The J gene is TRBJ2-7, the V gene TRBV5-1; D remains ambiguous. Between the trimmed V and J ends, which lost 0 bases and 5 bases, there was a span of 9 bases. Germline V CDR1 and CDR2: SGHRS, YFSETQ. The CDR3 loop spans 13 amino acids. The CDR3 DNA is TGCGCCAGCAGCTTGGTTGTGGGGAACGAGCAGTACCTC. Translated, it gives CASSLVVGNEQYL.

This clonotype was seen at least ten times. The chain is built from TRBV2 and TRBJ2-7; the D gene could be TRBD1 or TRBD2 (5 bases each). The CDR3 extends over 13 amino acids. Trimming took off 6 bases at V and 1 base at J, with 10 bases between the two ends. The germline V gene has CDR1 SNHLY and CDR2 FYNNEI. Here the CDR3 DNA reads TGTGCCAGCAGCCGGGACGGTTCCTACGAGCAGTACTTC. Its protein product is CASSRDGSYEQYF.

This clonotype has at least ten counts. The V gene is TRBV5-6, the J gene TRBJ1-6, with D unclear. Per germline, CDR1 SGHDT and CDR2 YYEEEE. This CDR3 spans 15 amino acids. The V and J ends lost 0 bases and 10 bases respectively, with 14 bases between them. The CDR3 coding sequence is TGTGCCAGCAGCTTGGTTGGGCCGATGGGGTCACCCCTCCACTTT. Protein product: CASSLVGPMGSPLHF.

Of note for this clonotype: Because the CDR3's place on the DNA is in doubt, the DNA is left out and the CDR3 is given as listed by TCRdb. This CDR3 is CISVPEAPGPHDTQYF. The chain couples TRBV7-5 to TRBJ2-3; the D call TRBD1 from the table was never checked on the DNA. TRBV7-5 is recorded as a pseudogene. Counting both end residues, the CDR3 totals 16 amino acids.

This clonotype has a count of ten or more. The V gene is TRBV6-5, the J gene TRBJ1-2, with D uncertain. V shed 10 bases and J shed 2 bases, with 14 bases lying between them. CDR1 is MNHEY and CDR2 is SVGAGI in the germline V gene. The CDR3 extends over 13 amino acids. The CDR3 DNA reads as TGTGCCACTTCCCGGGATCCCAACTATGGCTACACCTTC. Its protein is CATSRDPNYGYTF.

This clonotype has at least ten counts. This chain joins TRBV7-9 and TRBJ1-2; D remains ambiguous. Trimming removed 1 base from V and 8 bases from J, with 8 bases in between. This CDR3 is built from 12 residues. Germline-derived CDR1 and CDR2 are SEHNR and FQNEAQ (reference sequence). The CDR3 region is CASSLEQAGYTF. DNA of the CDR3: TGTGCCAGCAGCTTAGAACAAGCCGGCTACACCTTC.

This clonotype was seen at least ten times. The chain recombines TRBV4-1 with TRBJ2-5, with TRBD2 identical over 10 bases. Germline lookup yields CDR1 MGHRA and CDR2 YSYEKL. J gave up 4 bases and V 4 bases, and 12 bases lay outside the gene matches. CDR3 length: 17 amino acids. CDR3 sequence reads: CASSRLAGDRGRETQYF. The CDR3 region has the DNA TGCGCCAGCAGCCGTCTAGCGGGAGATAGGGGGCGAGAGACCCAGTACTTC.

On this clonotype: The junction and the germline gene differ at one end; a read error may be behind it. V usage is TRBV27 and J usage is TRBJ2-2; D uncertain. The CDR3 is made up of 13 amino acids. The germline CDR1 and CDR2 sequences are MNHEY and SMNVEV (reference sequence). The CDR3 sequence is CASSLSSTRELFF. Written as DNA, the CDR3 is TGTGCCAGCAGTTTATCGAGCACCAGGGAGCTGTTTTTT.

In this sample, this clonotype turned up once. The missing conserved phenylalanine or tryptophan at the end of this CDR3 makes a read error likely. This sequence joins TRBV30 and TRBJ2-5, with 8 bases lining up with TRBD1. CDR1 GTSNPN and CDR2 SVGIG come from the germline V gene (reference sequence). J lost 5 bases, V lost 8 bases, and 10 bases had no gene match. The CDR3 runs 13 residues. CDR3 in amino acids: CAQAFDRGETQYL. The CDR3 DNA sequence: TGTGCCCAAGCCTTCGACAGGGGTGAGACCCAGTACCTC.

This clonotype occurred many times. The chain uses TRBV4-3 and TRBJ2-1; no clear D. CDR3 length: 16 residues. Trimming stripped 0 bases from V and 6 bases from J, with 15 bases between. Germline V gene data show CDR1 as LGHNA and CDR2 as YSLEER. The CDR3 spells CASSQEGTVPSNEQFF. The CDR3 DNA follows: TGCGCCAGCAGCCAAGAAGGTACCGTCCCCAGCAATGAGCAGTTCTTC.

Ten or more counts support this clonotype. This sequence joins TRBV18 and TRBJ2-3; D is perhaps TRBD1 (6 bases). The germline V gene has CDR1 KGHSH and CDR2 LQKENI. V was clipped by 5 bases and J by 0 bases, with 12 bases between them. The CDR3 has 15 residues. The CDR3 is CASSATGKSTDTQYF. In nucleotides, the CDR3 is TGTGCCAGCTCAGCGACAGGAAAGAGCACAGATACGCAGTATTTT. The whole variable domain, filled in from reference TRBV18 and TRBJ2-3, reads NAGVMQNPRHLVRRRGQEARLRCSPMKGHSHVYWYRQLPEEGLKFMVYLQKENIIDESGMPKERFSAEFPKEGPSILRIQQVVRGDSAAYFCASSATGKSTDTQYFGPGTRLTVL.

This clonotype was detected many times. This rearrangement joins TRBV6-2 or TRBV6-3 to TRBJ2-7; 8 nucleotides agree with TRBD1. Germline trimming cut 4 bases from V and 0 bases from J; bases unmatched to any gene: 5. Germline V gene data show CDR1 as MNHEY and CDR2 as SVGEGT. The length of the CDR3 is 15 residues. For the CDR3, the DNA is TGTGCCAGCAGTTCGGGACAGGCCTTCTCCTACGAGCAGTACTTC. Encoded protein: CASSSGQAFSYEQYF.

The sample holds one count of this clonotype. This sequence may be a read error, since a much larger clone differs from it by one base. The chain is built from TRBV7-8 and TRBJ1-2; D is unclear. Trimming removed 8 bases from V and 1 base from J, with 14 bases in between. This CDR3 is built from 14 residues. Germline V gene sequence: CDR1 SGHVS, CDR2 FQNEAQ. The CDR3 bases are TGTGCCAGCTCCGGCGGAGGGCTTAACTATGGCTACACCTTC. Its translation is CASSGGGLNYGYTF. The full variable domain, its missing parts supplied by reference TRBV7-8 and TRBJ1-2, is GAGVSQSPRYKVAKRGQDVALRCDPISGHVSLFWYQQALGQGPEFLTYFQNEAQLDKSGLPSDRFFAERPEGSVSTLKIQRTQQEDSAVYLCASSGGGLNYGYTFGSGTRLTVV.

At least ten counts were recorded for this clonotype. This chain links TRBV3-1 with TRBJ2-5; D uncertain. V was trimmed by 3 bases and J by 3 bases, leaving 2 bases between them. Germline values: CDR1 LGHDT, CDR2 YNNKEL (reference sequence). The CDR3 is 11 residues long. CDR3 protein: CASSQKETQYF. The CDR3 nucleotides read TGTGCCAGCAGCCAGAAAGAGACCCAGTACTTC.

This clonotype was seen repeatedly, ten times or more. J is TRBJ2-7 and V is TRBV12-3 or TRBV12-4; 10 positions match TRBD1. V was pared by 4 bases and J by 5 bases, with 2 bases of the junction left unmatched. The CDR3 totals 13 residues. The CDR3 protein is CASSWDRGNEQYF. The DNA of the CDR3 is TGTGCCAGCAGTTGGGACAGGGGCAACGAGCAGTACTTC.

This clonotype was detected ten times or more. The chain couples TRBV27 to TRBJ1-2; TRBD1 matches at 7 bases. The CDR3 extends over 13 amino acids. J lost 0 bases, V lost 10 bases, and 5 bases had no gene match. The germline gives CDR1 MNHEY, CDR2 SMNVEV (reference sequence). As DNA, the CDR3 is TGTGCCACCAAGACAGGGACTAACTATGGCTACACCTTC. Encoded protein: CATKTGTNYGYTF.